Shown below are 29 T cell receptor beta chains from a single sample sequenced in a study of cytomegalovirus exposure and HLA in healthy donors. With 60 Vbeta and 13 Jbeta primers, the PCR was carried out. Libraries were prepared by immunoSEQ multiplex PCR; TCRdb keeps only in-frame clonotypes and omits some of them. The sample includes around 140,000 clones, more than 60% of them seen just once. The sequenced material came from PBMCs. Receptors were obtained from a man between 40 and 49 years old in good health and CMV-seropositive.

The gene calls are TRBV7-2 and TRBJ2-1, with TRBD2 identical over 11 bases. The V and J ends lost 5 bases and 5 bases, in that order; junction bases with no gene match: 2. This CDR3 has 14 amino acids. Germline V gene lookup returns CDR1 SGHTA and CDR2 FQGNSA. CDR3 residues: CASSPGLADNEQFF. The CDR3 nucleotides read TGTGCCAGCAGCCCGGGACTAGCGGACAATGAGCAGTTCTTC.

The CDR3 protein is CASSSYAETTGELFF. CDR3 sequence (DNA): TGTGCCAGCAGTTCTTATGCGGAAACAACCGGGGAGCTGTTTTTT. The chain employs TRBV28 and TRBJ2-2; the D is unclear. The CDR3 is 15 amino acids. The V gene's germline CDR1 is MDHEN and CDR2 SYDVKM. The ends were cut back, 4 bases at V and 5 bases at J, with 14 bases in the middle.

On this clone: One junction end disagrees with the germline gene, perhaps due to a read error. This chain uses TRBV9 with TRBJ2-6; 11 bases match TRBD2. The CDR3 runs to 19 residues. Germline CDR1 is SGDLS and CDR2 is YYNGEE. The CDR3 nucleotides read TGTGCCAGCAGCCCCTTAGCGGGAGGGCCCCGGCTTGGGGCCAACGGCCTGACTTTC. Protein sequence: CASSPLAGGPRLGANGLTF.

This sequence joins TRBV7-6 and TRBJ2-1; D may be TRBD2 (5 bases). V lost 4 bases and J 11 bases, leaving 15 bases between the germline ends. The CDR3 contains 13 residues. Germline assignment: CDR1 SGHVS and CDR2 FNYEAQ. CDR3 protein: CASSSVIGGKQFF. The CDR3 nucleotides read TGTGCCAGCAGCTCGGTGATAGGAGGAAAGCAGTTCTTC.

The V call is TRBV28, the J call TRBJ1-2; D remains unclear. V shed 2 bases and J shed 6 bases, with 10 bases lying between them. The CDR3 length is 13 residues. Germline assignment: CDR1 MDHEN and CDR2 SYDVKM. CDR3 nucleotides: TGTGCCAGCAGTTTAACGGTCTCCGATGGCTACACCTTC. Translated: CASSLTVSDGYTF.

The rearrangement uses TRBV6-1 and TRBJ1-5; 7 bases map to TRBD1. CDR1 is MNHNS and CDR2 is SASEGT in the germline V gene. J lost 4 bases, V lost 8 bases, and 5 bases had no gene match. The CDR3 contains 13 residues. The CDR3 bases are TGTGCCAGCGCAGGGACAGCAAATCAGCCCCAGCATTTT. It specifies CASAGTANQPQHF.

The chain recombines TRBV11-2 with TRBJ2-3; 10 positions match TRBD2. The V gene's germline CDR1 is SGHAT and CDR2 FQNNGV. The CDR3 has 15 amino acids. V lost 5 bases and J lost 0; bases outside the gene matches: 2. CDR3 in amino acids: CASSPLAGSTDTQYF. The CDR3 DNA sequence: TGTGCCAGCAGCCCACTAGCGGGAAGCACAGATACGCAGTATTTT.

The chain is built from TRBV11-2 and TRBJ1-1; D uncertain. With 6 bases removed from V and 5 bases from J, the gap between germline ends came to 16 bases. Germline lookup yields CDR1 SGHAT and CDR2 FQNNGV. The CDR3 is made up of 14 amino acids. CDR3 DNA sequence: TGTGCCAGCAGTTATAAGGGATCGGGGACTGAAGCTTTCTTT. Translation: CASSYKGSGTEAFF. Using reference TRBV11-2 and TRBJ1-1 for the parts outside the CDR3, the full variable domain is EAGVAQSPRYKIIEKRQSVAFWCNPISGHATLYWYQQILGQGPKLLIQFQNNGVVDDSQLPKDRFSAERLKGVDSTLKIQPAKLEDSAVYLCASSYKGSGTEAFFGQGTRLTVV.

The chain is built from TRBV6-1 and TRBJ2-1, with D perhaps matching TRBD1 (7 bases). Trimming removed 8 bases at V and 5 bases at J, with 16 bases between. CDR1 MNHNS and CDR2 SASEGT come from the germline V gene. The CDR3 runs 14 residues. The CDR3 reads CASLRGDSNNEQFF. The CDR3 DNA reads TGTGCCAGCCTGAGGGGGGACAGTAACAATGAGCAGTTCTTC.

The gene calls are TRBV5-6 and TRBJ1-1; D is unclear. Trimming cost V 0 bases and J 5 bases, with 5 bases left between them. The germline V gene encodes CDR1 SGHDT and CDR2 YYEEEE. This CDR3 has 12 amino acids. This chain's CDR3 is CASSLERTEAFF. Written as DNA, the CDR3 is TGTGCCAGCAGCTTGGAACGGACTGAAGCTTTCTTT.

The V gene is TRBV5-1, the J gene TRBJ2-5, with 14 bases that match TRBD2. Trimming removed 6 bases from V and 1 base from J; junction bases left unmatched: 5. The CDR3 is made up of 16 amino acids. The V gene's germline CDR1 is SGHRS and CDR2 YFSETQ. CDR3 region: CASTWTSGGSQETQYF. DNA of the CDR3: TGCGCCAGCACCTGGACTAGCGGGGGGAGCCAAGAGACCCAGTACTTC. Full variable domain (rest looked up from reference TRBV5-1 and TRBJ2-5): KAGVTQTPRYLIKTRGQQVTLSCSPISGHRSVSWYQQTPGQGLQFLFEYFSETQRNKGNFPGRFSGRQFSNSRSEMNVSTLELGDSALYLCASTWTSGGSQETQYFGPGTRLLVL.

The rearrangement links TRBV11-2 to TRBJ2-7, with a possible D match to TRBD2 (5 bases). The CDR3 contains 14 residues. Germline V CDR1 and CDR2: SGHAT, FQNNGV. Trimming took off 1 base at V and 4 bases at J, with 11 bases between the two ends. CDR3 bases: TGTGCCAGCAGCTTAGGTGGGAGTGGGTACGAGCAGTACTTC. Translated, it gives CASSLGGSGYEQYF. Filled out from reference TRBV11-2 and TRBJ2-7, the complete variable domain reads EAGVAQSPRYKIIEKRQSVAFWCNPISGHATLYWYQQILGQGPKLLIQFQNNGVVDDSQLPKDRFSAERLKGVDSTLKIQPAKLEDSAVYLCASSLGGSGYEQYFGPGTRLTVT.

This chain uses TRBV10-1 with TRBJ2-2; D gene unclear. This CDR3 is 13 amino acids long. Germline loops: CDR1 WNHNN, CDR2 SYGVQD (reference sequence). Trimming took off 8 bases at V and 6 bases at J, with 13 bases between the two ends. For the CDR3, the DNA is TGCGCCAGCTCCGGGTCTCCGGCCGGGGAGCTGTTTTTT. Its translation is CASSGSPAGELFF.

The rearrangement joins TRBV28 to TRBJ2-7; D not certain. Trimming took 3 bases from V and 2 from J, leaving 11 bases between them. CDR3 size: 14 residues. CDR1 is MDHEN and CDR2 is SYDVKM in the germline V gene. The chain's CDR3 is CASSLELMTYEQYF. The CDR3 region has the DNA TGTGCCAGCAGTTTGGAGTTGATGACCTACGAGCAGTACTTC.

The chain has TRBV2 and TRBJ1-1, with 9 bases fitting TRBD1. CDR3 length: 15 residues. J was trimmed by 4 bases and V by 6 bases; bases with no gene match: 9. Germline V gene sequence: CDR1 SNHLY, CDR2 FYNNEI. CDR3 residues: CASSGTGTSGTEAFF. CDR3 nucleotide sequence: TGTGCCAGCAGCGGGACAGGGACTTCGGGCACTGAAGCTTTCTTT.

The CDR3 is CASSLALYLQGEPQYF. The CDR3 DNA follows: TGTGCCAGCAGCTTAGCGCTTTATCTCCAGGGCGAACCGCAGTATTTT. The rearrangement joins TRBV11-1 to TRBJ2-3; D is possibly TRBD1 (5 bases). Germline V gene data show CDR1 as SGHAT and CDR2 as FQDESV (reference sequence). The CDR3 contains 16 residues. The V and J ends lost 0 bases and 10 bases respectively, with 20 bases between them.

This sequence joins TRBV28 and TRBJ1-2; D ambiguous. Per germline, CDR1 MDHEN and CDR2 SYDVKM. V dropped 7 bases and J dropped 6 bases, with 12 bases sitting between them. CDR3 length: 12 amino acids. The DNA for the CDR3 is TGTGCCAGCACCCGGGGTATTGATGGCTACACCTTC. Protein: CASTRGIDGYTF.

The rearrangement links TRBV7-2 to TRBJ1-5, with TRBD1 as a possible D gene (5 bases). V was clipped by 2 bases and J by 7 bases, with 15 bases between them. CDR1 and CDR2 from the germline V gene are SGHTA and FQGNSA. The CDR3 is 15 residues long. This chain's CDR3 is CASSLLGQGLQPQHF. The CDR3 DNA reads as TGTGCCAGCAGCTTACTAGGGCAGGGACTACAGCCCCAGCATTTT.

This chain links TRBV18 with TRBJ1-4, with D possibly matching TRBD1 (5 bases). This CDR3 has 15 residues. With 5 bases removed from V and 0 bases from J, the gap between germline ends came to 10 bases. CDR1 is KGHSH and CDR2 is LQKENI in the germline V gene. The CDR3 bases are TGTGCCAGCTCAGCTACCAGGGCAACTAATGAAAAACTGTTTTTT. Its translation: CASSATRATNEKLFF.

The chain combines TRBV25-1 with TRBJ1-1; the D gene is possibly TRBD1 (5 bases). In germline, CDR1 is MGHDK, CDR2 SYGVNS. The V and J ends lost 3 bases and 3 bases respectively, with 11 bases between them. This CDR3 is built from 14 residues. CDR3 in amino acids: CASSEITGDTEAFF. CDR3 bases: TGTGCCAGCAGTGAGATTACAGGAGACACTGAAGCTTTCTTT.

The chain combines TRBV11-3 with TRBJ2-1; D not certain. There are 14 residues in the CDR3. The germline V gene has CDR1 SGHNT and CDR2 YENEEA. V lost 1 base and J lost 0, with 4 bases in between. Here the CDR3 reads CASSLGGSYNEQFF. The CDR3 DNA reads TGTGCCAGCAGCTTAGGCGGCTCCTACAATGAGCAGTTCTTC.

This clone was counted between two and nine times. Compared with germline, one end of the junction differs, possibly owing to a read error. V gene TRBV5-1 combines with J gene TRBJ2-4; a possible D gene is TRBD2 (6 bases). This CDR3 is built from 13 residues. CDR1 SGHRS and CDR2 YFSETQ come from the germline V gene. The CDR3 region is CASSLERGNSQYF. CDR3 nucleotides: TGCGCCAGCAGCTTGGAACGGGGGAACAGTCAGTACTTC.

The chain links TRBV5-1 to TRBJ2-1; perhaps TRBD2 as D (5 bases). Germline V gene data show CDR1 as SGHRS and CDR2 as YFSETQ. The CDR3 runs 13 residues. The germline V and J ends were trimmed by 4 bases and 5 bases, with 10 bases remaining between them. In DNA form, the CDR3 reads TGCGCCAGCAGCGAAGCGGTTAACAATGAGCAGTTCTTC. It specifies CASSEAVNNEQFF. Variable domain in full (rest from reference TRBV5-1 and TRBJ2-1): KAGVTQTPRYLIKTRGQQVTLSCSPISGHRSVSWYQQTPGQGLQFLFEYFSETQRNKGNFPGRFSGRQFSNSRSEMNVSTLELGDSALYLCASSEAVNNEQFFGPGTRLTVL.

The chain is built from TRBV30 and TRBJ2-7; D is possibly TRBD1 (5 bases). Germline V CDR1 and CDR2: GTSNPN, SVGIG (reference sequence). The CDR3 is 12 amino acids. Trimming left V 1 base short and J 3 bases short, with 7 bases between. The CDR3 DNA is TGTGCCTGGAGTGAGGGGAACTACGAGCAGTACTTC. It encodes CAWSEGNYEQYF.

The chain links TRBV9 to TRBJ2-2; 7 positions match TRBD1. CDR1 and CDR2 from the germline V gene are SGDLS and YYNGEE. With V trimmed by 4 bases and J by 1 base, 19 bases remained unmatched. The CDR3 loop spans 20 amino acids. This CDR3 is CASSSPRRTGIALNTGELFF. The CDR3 nucleotides read TGTGCCAGCAGCTCCCCCCGGAGGACAGGTATTGCTCTGAACACCGGGGAGCTGTTTTTT.

For the CDR3, the DNA is TGCGCCAGTAGTGACAGGGGCAATGAGCAGTTCTTC. Its translation: CASSDRGNEQFF. The rearrangement uses TRBV5-1 and TRBJ2-1, with 8 bases identical to TRBD1. V dropped 8 bases and J dropped 6; count of bases not matched to a gene: 4. The CDR3 has 12 residues. CDR1 and CDR2 from the germline V gene are SGHRS and YFSETQ.

The gene calls are TRBV19 and TRBJ2-7; D is possibly TRBD1 (6 bases). With 4 bases removed from V and 4 bases from J, the gap between germline ends came to 11 bases. The CDR3 is made up of 13 amino acids. CDR1 LNHDA and CDR2 SQIVND come from the germline V gene (reference sequence). The CDR3 nucleotides read TGTGCCAGTAGTAAGGGGGTCGATTACGAGCAGTACTTC. Residues: CASSKGVDYEQYF.

J is TRBJ2-5 and V is TRBV4-2; tentatively, D is TRBD2 (5 bases). Germline values: CDR1 LGHNA, CDR2 YNFKEQ. CDR3 length: 15 residues. Trimming shortened V by 1 base and J by 2 bases, and 11 bases separated the two germline ends. The CDR3: CASSQARGPQETQYF. The CDR3 bases are TGTGCCAGCAGCCAAGCGCGCGGGCCACAAGAGACCCAGTACTTC.

The chain uses TRBV6-1 and TRBJ2-1; D not certain. Germline V gene data show CDR1 as MNHNS and CDR2 as SASEGT. The CDR3 loop spans 12 amino acids. Trimming removed 2 bases from V and 9 bases from J, with 8 bases in between. In DNA form, the CDR3 reads TGTGCCAGCAGTGAACTCCCGAGTGAGCAGTTCTTC. Translating gives CASSELPSEQFF.